The 29 T cell receptor beta chains below come from one sample, sequenced in a study of blood T cell repertoires in COVID-19. Repertoires were generated with immunoSEQ multiplex PCR, while TCRdb's copy carries only in-frame clones and drops some. The sample holds about 200,000 clones, around 87% seen once. Input material: PBMCs or T cells enriched from blood (not recorded which). The receptors derive from a woman between 40 and 55 years old in a cohort exposed to, infected with or recovered from COVID-19 (not recorded which).

This clone was seen a single time. V usage is TRBV5-6 and J usage is TRBJ1-6; the D is unclear. The germline V and J ends were trimmed by 0 bases and 0 bases, with 7 bases remaining between them. The CDR3 sequence is 16 residues long. Germline values: CDR1 SGHDT, CDR2 YYEEEE. CDR3 region: CASSLEQSSYNSPLHF. In nucleotides, the CDR3 is TGTGCCAGCAGCTTGGAACAGAGCTCCTATAATTCACCCCTCCACTTT. The full variable domain, completed using reference TRBV5-6 and TRBJ1-6, is DAGVTQSPTHLIKTRGQQVTLRCSPKSGHDTVSWYQQALGQGPQFIFQYYEEEERQRGNFPDRFSGHQFPNYSSELNVNALLLGDSALYLCASSLEQSSYNSPLHFGNGTRLTVT.

The chain employs TRBV3-1 (or the pseudogene TRBV3-2) and TRBJ1-5; TRBD1 matches 8 bases. The CDR3 runs 14 residues. The V segment lost 4 bases and the J segment 5 bases; nucleotides outside the gene matches: 4. Looked up from germline, CDR1 is LGHDT and CDR2 is YNNKEL (reference sequence). The CDR3 DNA reads as TGTGCCAGCAGCCCCCGACAGGGGCATCAGCCCCAGCATTTT. Its translation is CASSPRQGHQPQHF.

The V and J genes are TRBV11-3 and TRBJ1-2, with 10 nucleotides matching TRBD1. The CDR3 covers 16 residues. The germline V gene encodes CDR1 SGHNT and CDR2 YENEEA. V dropped 5 bases and J dropped 1; count of bases not matched to a gene: 7. CDR3 sequence: CASSRDRGLSNYGYTF. The CDR3 nucleotides are TGTGCCAGCAGCCGCGACAGGGGGCTGAGTAACTATGGCTACACCTTC.

The chain links TRBV27 to TRBJ1-1; tentative D call: TRBD1 (5 bases). This CDR3 has 17 amino acids. V was cut by 5 bases and J by 1 base, with 20 bases left in between. Germline V gives CDR1 MNHEY, CDR2 SMNVEV (reference sequence). The CDR3 reads CASSPYHKRGGNTEAFF. The CDR3 DNA sequence: TGTGCCAGCAGTCCATACCACAAACGCGGGGGGAACACTGAAGCTTTCTTT.

The chain couples TRBV29-1 to TRBJ1-2; a weak D match, TRBD1 (5 bases). The V end was cut by 1 base, the J end by 5 bases, with 11 bases between. The germline gives CDR1 SQVTM, CDR2 ANQGSEA. The length of the CDR3 is 13 residues. DNA of the CDR3: TGCAGCGTTGAAGTTCCGGACAATTATGGCTACACCTTC. As protein: CSVEVPDNYGYTF.

The J gene is TRBJ2-5, the V gene TRBV7-9, with 13 bases fitting TRBD2. Germline V lookup: CDR1 SEHNR, CDR2 FQNEAQ (reference sequence). This CDR3 has 18 residues. After removal of 0 bases from V and 2 bases from J, the junction contained 6 bases not matched to a gene. The CDR3 region is CASSLALAGGGTQETQYF. The DNA for the CDR3 is TGTGCCAGCAGCTTAGCACTAGCGGGAGGGGGCACACAAGAGACCCAGTACTTC.

The chain employs TRBV7-9 and TRBJ1-1; D gene unclear. Germline V gene lookup returns CDR1 SEHNR and CDR2 FQNEAQ (reference sequence). The CDR3 is 15 residues long. V gave up 5 bases and J gave up 5 bases, with 18 bases separating them. CDR3 DNA: TGTGCCAGCAGCCACGCAGCCGGGGAATGGACTGAAGCTTTCTTT. It codes for CASSHAAGEWTEAFF.

The genes are TRBV19 and TRBJ1-3; TRBD1 aligns across 12 bases. Germline loops: CDR1 LNHDA, CDR2 SQIVND (reference sequence). This CDR3 region has 20 residues. J was trimmed by 0 bases and V by 5 bases; bases with no gene match: 14. The CDR3 region is CASSLSPGQGASYSGNTIYF. In DNA, the CDR3 is TGTGCCAGTAGTCTCTCCCCGGGACAGGGGGCGTCATACTCTGGAAACACCATATATTTT. Drawing the rest from reference TRBV19 and TRBJ1-3, the complete variable domain is DGGITQSPKYLFRKEGQNVTLSCEQNLNHDAMYWYRQDPGQGLRLIYYSQIVNDFQKGDIAEGYSVSREKKESFPLTVTSAQKNPTAFYLCASSLSPGQGASYSGNTIYFGEGSWLTVV.

The V and J genes are TRBV10-1 and TRBJ2-3; TRBD2 aligns across 7 bases. Per germline, CDR1 WNHNN and CDR2 SYGVQD (reference sequence). V shed 0 bases and J 4 bases; nucleotides not matched to a gene: 7. CDR3 length: 16 residues. The CDR3 reads CASSESGTAGADTQYF. The DNA for the CDR3 is TGCGCCAGCAGTGAGTCCGGGACGGCGGGAGCAGATACGCAGTATTTT.

Written as DNA, the CDR3 is TGTGCCAGCAGTTTGAGCGACCATTCTGGAAACACCATATATTTT. Protein sequence: CASSLSDHSGNTIYF. The V and J genes are TRBV28 and TRBJ1-3; D is undetermined. The CDR3 covers 15 residues. V dropped 3 bases and J dropped 1 base, with 10 bases sitting between them. Germline loops: CDR1 MDHEN, CDR2 SYDVKM.

The chain carries TRBV14 and TRBJ2-1, with 7 bases lining up with TRBD1. The CDR3 is 14 amino acids. Germline CDR1 and CDR2: SGHDN and FVKESK. V was pared by 5 bases and J by 6 bases, with 7 bases of the junction left unmatched. CDR3 sequence: CASSYTTGANEQFF. The DNA of the CDR3 is TGTGCCAGCAGCTACACAACAGGGGCCAATGAGCAGTTCTTC.

This clone was observed once. The V gene is TRBV11-2, the J gene TRBJ1-2, with 10 bases fitting TRBD1. V gave up 6 bases and J gave up 2 bases; unmatched junction bases: 6. Germline lookup yields CDR1 SGHAT and CDR2 FQNNGV. This CDR3 comprises 15 residues. CDR3 sequence: CASSKDRGHNYGYTF. The CDR3, as DNA: TGTGCCAGCAGTAAAGACAGGGGGCACAACTATGGCTACACCTTC.

The J gene is TRBJ2-1, the V gene TRBV4-1; 14 bases are a match to TRBD2. Unmatched junction bases numbered 6, after V lost 2 bases and J lost 6 bases. The CDR3 is made up of 17 amino acids. In germline, CDR1 is MGHRA, CDR2 YSYEKL. The CDR3: CASSQLGLAGVTNEQFF. As DNA, the CDR3 is TGCGCCAGCAGCCAATTGGGACTAGCGGGAGTCACCAATGAGCAGTTCTTC.

The chain links TRBV27 to TRBJ1-5, with D perhaps TRBD1 (6 bases). CDR3 length: 14 amino acids. CDR1 is MNHEY, CDR2 SMNVEV, per germline (reference sequence). The germline V and J ends were trimmed by 3 bases and 7 bases, with 13 bases remaining between them. This CDR3 reads CASSFAGAKQPQHF. The CDR3 DNA reads as TGTGCCAGCAGTTTCGCAGGGGCAAAACAGCCCCAGCATTTT.

A single count supports this clone. The V gene is TRBV30, the J gene TRBJ1-1, with D possibly TRBD1 on 5 matching bases. The ends were cut back, 0 bases at V and 7 bases at J, with 12 bases in the middle. From germline, CDR1 is GTSNPN and CDR2 SVGIG (reference sequence). The CDR3 is 13 amino acids. CDR3: CAWSVQVSGEAFF. CDR3 nucleotides: TGTGCCTGGAGTGTACAGGTTAGCGGTGAAGCTTTCTTT. The complete variable domain, with remaining parts taken from reference TRBV30 and TRBJ1-1, reads SQTIHQWPATLVQPVGSPLSLECTVEGTSNPNLYWYRQAAGRGLQLLFYSVGIGQISSEVPQNLSASRPQDRQFILSSKKLLLSDSGFYLCAWSVQVSGEAFFGQGTRLTVV.

V gene TRBV5-1 combines with J gene TRBJ2-2; D gene unclear. There are 18 residues in the CDR3. Germline V lookup: CDR1 SGHRS, CDR2 YFSETQ. V was clipped by 4 bases and J by 0 bases, with 19 bases between them. CDR3 protein: CASSLQYPGLANTGELFF. The DNA of the CDR3 is TGCGCCAGCAGCCTTCAATACCCTGGCCTCGCGAACACCGGGGAGCTGTTTTTT.

The chain recombines TRBV29-1 with TRBJ2-3, with 13 positions matching TRBD2. Germline V gene sequence: CDR1 SQVTM, CDR2 ANQGSEA. V was pared by 4 bases and J by 0 bases, with 4 bases of the junction left unmatched. The CDR3 contains 16 residues. The CDR3 loop reads CSVVGLAGVSTDTQYF. The CDR3 DNA follows: TGCAGCGTTGTAGGACTAGCGGGGGTAAGCACAGATACGCAGTATTTT.

This chain uses TRBV10-1 with TRBJ2-7, with a weak D call TRBD2 (6 bases). The V end was cut by 8 bases, the J end by 4 bases, with 21 bases between. The CDR3 runs 15 residues. CDR1 WNHNN and CDR2 SYGVQD come from the germline V gene (reference sequence). The CDR3 DNA sequence: TGCGCCAGCGCCAGAAGGAGGGAGACCAGGTACGAGCAGTACTTC. This codes for CASARRRETRYEQYF.

The J gene is TRBJ2-2, the V gene TRBV7-6; TRBD1 agrees at 8 bases. This CDR3 comprises 18 residues. CDR1 is SGHVS, CDR2 FNYEAQ, per germline. J was trimmed by 6 bases and V by 5 bases; bases with no gene match: 17. This CDR3 is CASSPPGPGQEGSGELFF. The CDR3 nucleotides read TGTGCCAGCAGCCCGCCAGGACCGGGACAGGAAGGGTCCGGGGAGCTGTTTTTT.

V is TRBV7-2 and J is TRBJ2-1, with D possibly matching TRBD1 (5 bases). This CDR3 has 14 amino acids. The V end was cut by 4 bases, the J end by 7 bases, with 14 bases between. The germline V gene has CDR1 SGHTA and CDR2 FQGNSA. The CDR3 DNA is TGTGCCAGCAGCTCCGGCAGGGTTGGTAATGAGCAGTTCTTC. This sequence encodes CASSSGRVGNEQFF. Using reference TRBV7-2 and TRBJ2-1 for the parts outside the CDR3, the full variable domain is GAGVSQSPSNKVTEKGKDVELRCDPISGHTALYWYRQSLGQGLEFLIYFQGNSAPDKSGLPSDRFSAERTGGSVSTLTIQRTQQEDSAVYLCASSSGRVGNEQFFGPGTRLTVL.

This chain connects TRBV6-5 to TRBJ1-1, with 8 bases that match TRBD1. Germline CDR1 MNHEY, CDR2 SVGAGI. The V and J ends lost 4 bases and 4 bases, in that order; junction bases with no gene match: 5. The CDR3 consists of 14 residues. The CDR3: CASSWDRRSTEAFF. The CDR3 nucleotides are TGTGCCAGCAGTTGGGACAGGAGGAGCACTGAAGCTTTCTTT.

The gene calls are TRBV2 and TRBJ1-1; 10 bases are a match to TRBD1. CDR3 size: 15 residues. The germline V gene encodes CDR1 SNHLY and CDR2 FYNNEI. Trimming took 6 bases from V and 8 from J; bases not matched to a gene: 12. Here the CDR3 reads CASSSLRDRGWEAFF. For the CDR3, the DNA is TGTGCCAGCAGCTCTCTCCGGGACAGGGGTTGGGAAGCTTTCTTT.

CDR3 loop: CASSFARDRGFGYTF. DNA of the CDR3: TGTGCCAGCAGCTTCGCACGCGACAGGGGGTTTGGCTACACCTTC. The V and J genes are TRBV5-4 and TRBJ1-2; 9 bases map to TRBD1. Germline V CDR1 and CDR2: SGHNT, YYREEE (reference sequence). The CDR3 consists of 15 residues. The trim removed 2 bases at V and 7 bases at J, leaving 9 bases unmatched.

This chain links TRBV5-1 with TRBJ2-5; D unclear. Germline V gene data show CDR1 as SGHRS and CDR2 as YFSETQ. The CDR3 is 13 amino acids. The V end was cut by 4 bases, the J end by 4 bases, with 11 bases between. CDR3 coding DNA: TGCGCCAGCAGCCTCGAACCTAGAGAGACCCAGTACTTC. Amino acid sequence: CASSLEPRETQYF.

The rearrangement links TRBV27 to TRBJ2-7; maybe TRBD2 (6 bases). Germline CDR1 and CDR2: MNHEY and SMNVEV (reference sequence). The length of the CDR3 is 17 residues. V lost 2 bases and J lost 4, with 21 bases in between. The CDR3 bases are TGTGCCAGCAGTTTACGTAGCGGCGAAATACGAGGATACGAGCAGTACTTC. Translation: CASSLRSGEIRGYEQYF.

This clone was observed a handful of times. The V gene is TRBV6-5, the J gene TRBJ2-7; no clear D. The CDR3 loop spans 13 amino acids. The V end lost 5 bases, the J end lost 0 bases, and 8 bases lay between the germline ends. Germline assignment: CDR1 MNHEY and CDR2 SVGAGI. CDR3 region: CASSQTVSYEQYF. CDR3 sequence (DNA): TGTGCCAGCAGTCAAACAGTCTCCTACGAGCAGTACTTC.

The chain has TRBV13 and TRBJ2-7; 9 positions agree with TRBD1. The CDR3 spans 15 residues. Germline V CDR1 and CDR2: PRHDT, FYEKMQ (reference sequence). Germline trimming cut 5 bases from V and 3 bases from J; bases unmatched to any gene: 8. The CDR3, as DNA: TGTGCCAGCAGCCCCTCTGGGACAGGGTTCTACGAGCAGTACTTC. This codes for CASSPSGTGFYEQYF.

The chain has TRBV5-6 and TRBJ2-3; possibly TRBD2 for D (6 bases). This CDR3 comprises 13 residues. V was pared by 4 bases and J by 4 bases, with 10 bases between. Germline lookup yields CDR1 SGHDT and CDR2 YYEEEE. This chain's CDR3 is CASSKTGADTQYF. The CDR3 DNA reads as TGTGCCAGCAGCAAGACGGGGGCAGATACGCAGTATTTT.

This chain uses TRBV5-4 with TRBJ1-5; no firm D call. Germline lookup yields CDR1 SGHNT and CDR2 YYREEE (reference sequence). The length of the CDR3 is 14 residues. Between the trimmed V and J ends, which lost 4 bases and 7 bases, there was a span of 15 bases. The CDR3 bases are TGTGCCAGCAGCAGGGATCAGGAGGAGCAGCCCCAGCATTTT. Its protein product is CASSRDQEEQPQHF.